This TCR beta chain was sequenced during a study of T cell responses to AZD1222 COVID-19 vaccine. Unmatched junction bases numbered 10, after V lost 4 bases and J lost 4 bases. Per germline, CDR1 MNHEY and CDR2 SMNVEV (reference sequence). This CDR3 region has 16 residues. Assay: immunoSEQ multiplex PCR; the TCRdb copy retains only in-frame clones and omits some. The data show around 260,000 clones, 90% to 95% seen once. This sample comprised peripheral blood, obtained on day 0 of AZD1222 vaccination. This receptor was obtained from an adult in good health. The chain has TRBV27 and TRBJ2-5, with 9 bases aligning to TRBD1. In DNA, the CDR3 is TGTGCCAGCAGTTCCACCGGGACAGGGAGGGGAGAGACCCAGTACTTC. Protein sequence: CASSSTGTGRGETQYF.